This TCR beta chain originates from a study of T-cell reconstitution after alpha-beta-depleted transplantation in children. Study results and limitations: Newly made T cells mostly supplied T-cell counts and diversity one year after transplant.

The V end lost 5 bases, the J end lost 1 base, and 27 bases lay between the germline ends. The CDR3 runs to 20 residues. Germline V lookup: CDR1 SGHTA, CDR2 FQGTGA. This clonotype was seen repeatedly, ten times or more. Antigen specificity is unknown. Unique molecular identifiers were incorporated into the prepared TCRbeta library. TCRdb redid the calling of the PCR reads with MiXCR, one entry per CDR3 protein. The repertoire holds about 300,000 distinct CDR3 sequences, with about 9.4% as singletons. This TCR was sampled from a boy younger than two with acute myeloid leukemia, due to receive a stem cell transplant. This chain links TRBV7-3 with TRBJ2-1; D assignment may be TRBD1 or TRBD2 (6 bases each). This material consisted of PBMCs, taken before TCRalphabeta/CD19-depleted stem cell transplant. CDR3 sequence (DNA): TGTGCCAGCAGCCAGTCCGGGGACGGGGGCCCTAACAGTTCCTACAATGAGCAGTTCTTC. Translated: CASSQSGDGGPNSSYNEQFF. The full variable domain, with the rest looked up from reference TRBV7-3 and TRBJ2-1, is GAGVSQTPSNKVTEKGKYVELRCDPISGHTALYWYRQSLGQGPEFLIYFQGTGAADDSGLPNDRFFAVRPEGSVSTLKIQRTERGDSAVYLCASSQSGDGGPNSSYNEQFFGPGTRLTVL.